The clone carrying this T cell receptor beta chain was detected only a few times. TCRbeta library preparation incorporated unique molecular identifiers. TCRdb passed the PCR reads through MiXCR, listing each CDR3 protein once. The sample lists about 540,000 distinct CDR3 sequences; roughly 30% were seen once. These data originate in a study of T-cell reconstitution after alpha-beta-depleted transplantation in children. The germline CDR1 and CDR2 sequences are SGHTA and FQGNSA. This CDR3 region has 15 residues. Trimming took off 1 base at V and 3 bases at J, with 11 bases between the two ends. This rearrangement joins TRBV7-2 to TRBJ2-3; D ambiguous. This TCR came from a boy under two years old with Wiskott-Aldrich syndrome, due to receive a stem cell transplant. Source: PBMCs, taken before TCRalphabeta/CD19-depleted stem cell transplant. The CDR3 DNA reads TGTGCCAGCAGCTTAGTCCCCACAGAAACAGATACGCAGTATTTT. Translating it yields CASSLVPTETDTQYF.